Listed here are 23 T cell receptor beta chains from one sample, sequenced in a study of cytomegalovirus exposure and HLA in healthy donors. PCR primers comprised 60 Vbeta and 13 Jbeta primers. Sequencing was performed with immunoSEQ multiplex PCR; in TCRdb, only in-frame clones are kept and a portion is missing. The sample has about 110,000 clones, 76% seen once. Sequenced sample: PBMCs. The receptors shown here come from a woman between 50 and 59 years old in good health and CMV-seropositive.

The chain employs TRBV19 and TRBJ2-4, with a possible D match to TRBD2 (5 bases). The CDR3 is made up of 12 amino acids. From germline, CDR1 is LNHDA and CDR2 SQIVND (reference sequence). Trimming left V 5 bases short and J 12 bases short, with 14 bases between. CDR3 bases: TGTGCCAGTAGTCAGAGGGATAGGGATCAGTACTTC. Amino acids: CASSQRDRDQYF.

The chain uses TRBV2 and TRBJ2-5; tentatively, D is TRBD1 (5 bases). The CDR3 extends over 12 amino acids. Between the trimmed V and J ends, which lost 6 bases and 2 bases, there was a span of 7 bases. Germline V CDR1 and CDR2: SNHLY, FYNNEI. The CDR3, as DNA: TGTGCCAGCAGGGACATACAAGAGACCCAGTACTTC. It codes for CASRDIQETQYF.

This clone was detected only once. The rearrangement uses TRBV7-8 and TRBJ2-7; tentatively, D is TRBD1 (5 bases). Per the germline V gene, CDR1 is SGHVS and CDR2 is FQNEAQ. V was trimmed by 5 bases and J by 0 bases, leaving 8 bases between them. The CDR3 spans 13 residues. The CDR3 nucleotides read TGTGCCAGCAGCACCAGGGTCTCCTACGAGCAGTACTTC. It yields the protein CASSTRVSYEQYF.

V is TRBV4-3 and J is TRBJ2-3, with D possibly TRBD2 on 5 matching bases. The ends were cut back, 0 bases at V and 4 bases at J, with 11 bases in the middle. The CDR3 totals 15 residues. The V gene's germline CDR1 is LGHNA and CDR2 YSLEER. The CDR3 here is CASSQEGNGADTQYF. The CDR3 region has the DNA TGCGCCAGCAGCCAAGAGGGAAACGGGGCAGATACGCAGTATTTT.

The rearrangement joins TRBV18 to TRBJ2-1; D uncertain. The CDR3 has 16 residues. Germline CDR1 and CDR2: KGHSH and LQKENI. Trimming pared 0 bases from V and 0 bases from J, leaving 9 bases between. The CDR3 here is CASSPPGSSSYNEQFF. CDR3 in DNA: TGTGCCAGCTCACCACCGGGCAGTAGCTCCTACAATGAGCAGTTCTTC.

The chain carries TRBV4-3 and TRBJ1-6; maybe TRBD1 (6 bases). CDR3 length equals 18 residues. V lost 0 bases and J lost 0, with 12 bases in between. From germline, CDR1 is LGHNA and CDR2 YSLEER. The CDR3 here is CASSQEGGQHSYNSPLHF. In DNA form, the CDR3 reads TGCGCCAGCAGCCAAGAAGGCGGACAGCACTCCTATAATTCACCCCTCCACTTT.

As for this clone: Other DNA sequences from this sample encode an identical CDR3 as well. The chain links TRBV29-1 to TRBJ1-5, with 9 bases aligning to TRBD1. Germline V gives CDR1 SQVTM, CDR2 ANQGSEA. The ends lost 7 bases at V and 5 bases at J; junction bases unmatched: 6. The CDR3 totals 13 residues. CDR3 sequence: CSASQGAHQPQHF. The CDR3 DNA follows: TGCAGCGCCTCACAGGGGGCCCATCAGCCCCAGCATTTT.

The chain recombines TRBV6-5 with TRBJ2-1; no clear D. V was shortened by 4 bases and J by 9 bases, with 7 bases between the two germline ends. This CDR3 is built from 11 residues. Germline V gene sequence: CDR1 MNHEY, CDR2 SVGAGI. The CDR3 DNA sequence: TGTGCCAGCAGTTCCCGAGTTGAGCAGTTCTTC. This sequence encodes CASSSRVEQFF.

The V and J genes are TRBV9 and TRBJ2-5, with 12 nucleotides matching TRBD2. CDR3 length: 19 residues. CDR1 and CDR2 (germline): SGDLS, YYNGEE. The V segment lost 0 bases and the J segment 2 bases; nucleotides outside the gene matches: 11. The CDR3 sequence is CASSVEGLAGGQRQETQYF. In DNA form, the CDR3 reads TGTGCCAGCAGCGTAGAAGGGCTAGCGGGGGGGCAGCGGCAAGAGACCCAGTACTTC.

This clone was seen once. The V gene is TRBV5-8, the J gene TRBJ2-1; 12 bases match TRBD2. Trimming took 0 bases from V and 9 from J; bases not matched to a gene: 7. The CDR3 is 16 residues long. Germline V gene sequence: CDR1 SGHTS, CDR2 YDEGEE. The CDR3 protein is CASSLARLAGGTEQFF. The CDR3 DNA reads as TGTGCCAGCAGCTTGGCCAGGCTAGCGGGGGGGACTGAGCAGTTCTTC.

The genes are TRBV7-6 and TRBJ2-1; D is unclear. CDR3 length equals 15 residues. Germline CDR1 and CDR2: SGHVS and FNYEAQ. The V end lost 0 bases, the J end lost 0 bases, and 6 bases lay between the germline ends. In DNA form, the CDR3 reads TGTGCCAGCAGCTTAGCGGCCAGCTCCTACAATGAGCAGTTCTTC. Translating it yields CASSLAASSYNEQFF.

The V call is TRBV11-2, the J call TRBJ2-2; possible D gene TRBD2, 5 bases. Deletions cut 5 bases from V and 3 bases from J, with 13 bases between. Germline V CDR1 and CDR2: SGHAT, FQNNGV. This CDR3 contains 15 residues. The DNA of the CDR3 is TGTGCCAGCAGCGCGGGCCAGGTGGACACCGGGGAGCTGTTTTTT. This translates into CASSAGQVDTGELFF.

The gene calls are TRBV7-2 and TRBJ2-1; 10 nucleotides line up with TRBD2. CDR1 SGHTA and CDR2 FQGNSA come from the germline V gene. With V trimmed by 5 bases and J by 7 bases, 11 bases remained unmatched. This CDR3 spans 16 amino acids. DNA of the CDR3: TGTGCCAGCAGCCCTCAAAGCGGGGGGGCCTTAAATGAGCAGTTCTTC. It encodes CASSPQSGGALNEQFF.

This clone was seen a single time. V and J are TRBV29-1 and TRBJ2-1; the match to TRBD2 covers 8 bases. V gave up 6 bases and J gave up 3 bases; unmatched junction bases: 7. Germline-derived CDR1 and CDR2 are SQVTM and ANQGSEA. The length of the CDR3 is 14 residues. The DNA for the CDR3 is TGCAGCGTCGAAACTAGCGGAAGCTACAATGAGCAGTTCTTC. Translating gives CSVETSGSYNEQFF.

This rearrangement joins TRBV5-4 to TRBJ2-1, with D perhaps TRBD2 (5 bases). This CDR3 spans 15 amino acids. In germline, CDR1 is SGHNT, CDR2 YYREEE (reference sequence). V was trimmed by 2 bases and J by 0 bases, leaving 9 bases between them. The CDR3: CASSLPTNSYNEQFF. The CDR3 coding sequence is TGTGCCAGCAGCTTACCGACTAACTCCTACAATGAGCAGTTCTTC.

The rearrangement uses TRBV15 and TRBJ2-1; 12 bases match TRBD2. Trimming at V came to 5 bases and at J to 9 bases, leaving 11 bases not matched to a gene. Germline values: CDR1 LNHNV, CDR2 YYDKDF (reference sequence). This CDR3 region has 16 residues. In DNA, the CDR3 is TGTGCCACCAGCGATCTGACTAGCGGGAGAAATCGTGAGCAGTTCTTC. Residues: CATSDLTSGRNREQFF.

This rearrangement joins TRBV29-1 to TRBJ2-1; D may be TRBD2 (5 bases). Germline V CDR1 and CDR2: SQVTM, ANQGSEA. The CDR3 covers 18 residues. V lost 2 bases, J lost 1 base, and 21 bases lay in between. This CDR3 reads CSVESPRGSARSYNEQFF. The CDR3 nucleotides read TGCAGCGTTGAAAGCCCCCGAGGGAGCGCGAGATCCTACAATGAGCAGTTCTTC.

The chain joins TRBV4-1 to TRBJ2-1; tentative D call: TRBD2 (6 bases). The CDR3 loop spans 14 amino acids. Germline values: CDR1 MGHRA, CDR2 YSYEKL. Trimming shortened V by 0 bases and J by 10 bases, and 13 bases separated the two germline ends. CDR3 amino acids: CASSQEEGGVEQFF. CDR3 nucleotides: TGCGCCAGCAGCCAAGAGGAGGGCGGGGTCGAGCAGTTCTTC.

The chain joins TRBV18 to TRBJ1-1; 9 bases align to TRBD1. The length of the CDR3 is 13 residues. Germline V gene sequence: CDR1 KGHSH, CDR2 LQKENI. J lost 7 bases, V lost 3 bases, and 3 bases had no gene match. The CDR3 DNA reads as TGTGCCAGCTCACCCGACAGGGGGGTTGAAGCTTTCTTT. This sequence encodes CASSPDRGVEAFF.

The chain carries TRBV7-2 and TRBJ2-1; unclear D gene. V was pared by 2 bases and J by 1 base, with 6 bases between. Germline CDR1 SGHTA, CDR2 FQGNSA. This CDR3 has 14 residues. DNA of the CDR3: TGTGCCAGCAGCTTAACCGAGTCCTACAATGAGCAGTTCTTC. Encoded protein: CASSLTESYNEQFF.

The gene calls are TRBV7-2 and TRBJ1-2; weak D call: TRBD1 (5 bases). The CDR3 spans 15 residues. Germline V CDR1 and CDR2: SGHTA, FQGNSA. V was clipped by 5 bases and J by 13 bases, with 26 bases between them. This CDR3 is CASSLTRGRDVGCTF. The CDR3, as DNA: TGTGCCAGCAGCCTTACCCGAGGCAGGGATGTCGGTTGCACCTTC. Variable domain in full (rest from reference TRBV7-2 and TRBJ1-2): GAGVSQSPSNKVTEKGKDVELRCDPISGHTALYWYRQSLGQGLEFLIYFQGNSAPDKSGLPSDRFSAERTGGSVSTLTIQRTQQEDSAVYLCASSLTRGRDVGCTFGSGTRLTVV.

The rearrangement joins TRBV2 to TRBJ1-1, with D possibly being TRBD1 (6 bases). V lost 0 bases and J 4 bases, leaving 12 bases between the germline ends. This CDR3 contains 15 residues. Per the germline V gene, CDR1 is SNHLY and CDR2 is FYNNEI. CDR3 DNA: TGTGCCAGCAGTGAAGCGCCAGGGGCGGGCACTGAAGCTTTCTTT. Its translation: CASSEAPGAGTEAFF.

Here the CDR3 DNA reads TGCGCCAGCAGCTTGCCCCTAGCGGGTAACTACGAGCAGTACTTC. This codes for CASSLPLAGNYEQYF. This rearrangement joins TRBV5-1 to TRBJ2-7; 8 nucleotides align to TRBD2. This CDR3 is 15 amino acids long. With 1 base clipped from V and 3 bases from J, the junction kept 6 bases outside the gene matches. Germline CDR1 SGHRS, CDR2 YFSETQ.